One sample yielded the 8 T cell receptor beta chains listed below, sequenced in a study of blood T cell repertoires in COVID-19. Some clones are missing from TCRdb's copy, which holds only in-frame ones; the method was immunoSEQ multiplex PCR. Among just over 300,000 clones listed, 87% were seen once. The sequenced material came from PBMCs or T cells enriched from blood (not recorded which). The origin of the receptors is a woman aged 18-29 years who had recovered from COVID-19.

V is TRBV18 and J is TRBJ1-1; 8 positions match TRBD1. Germline loops: CDR1 KGHSH, CDR2 LQKENI. CDR3 size: 14 residues. Trimming at V came to 2 bases and at J to 8 bases, leaving 7 bases not matched to a gene. The DNA for the CDR3 is TGTGCCAGCTCACCAGGCAGGGGGCTACCGGAAGCTTTCTTT. Translating it yields CASSPGRGLPEAFF.

As DNA, the CDR3 is TGTGCCAGCAGCTTAGCGCTATGGAGGGCCGATAATTCACCCCTCCACTTT. Its translation: CASSLALWRADNSPLHF. J is TRBJ1-6 and V is TRBV7-2; D is uncertain. Trimming removed 0 bases from V and 5 bases from J, with 14 bases in between. CDR1 SGHTA and CDR2 FQGNSA come from the germline V gene. The CDR3 covers 17 residues. Full variable domain (rest looked up from reference TRBV7-2 and TRBJ1-6): GAGVSQSPSNKVTEKGKDVELRCDPISGHTALYWYRQSLGQGLEFLIYFQGNSAPDKSGLPSDRFSAERTGGSVSTLTIQRTQQEDSAVYLCASSLALWRADNSPLHFGNGTRLTVT.

The rearrangement joins TRBV5-1 to TRBJ1-2; 8 positions match TRBD1. The CDR3 runs 14 residues. Germline CDR1 reads SGHRS; CDR2 reads YFSETQ. With V trimmed by 7 bases and J by 4 bases, 9 bases remained unmatched. Here the CDR3 DNA reads TGCGCCAGCTTACCCAGGACAGGGTCCTATGGCTACACCTTC. It specifies CASLPRTGSYGYTF.

This sequence joins TRBV6-2 or TRBV6-3 and TRBJ2-1, with D uncertain. Trimming pared 0 bases from V and 3 bases from J, leaving 12 bases between. Germline CDR1 reads MNHEY; CDR2 reads SVGEGT. The CDR3 totals 16 residues. As DNA, the CDR3 is TGTGCCAGCAGTTACTCTGGCGGAGTTGTCTACAATGAGCAGTTCTTC. Protein product: CASSYSGGVVYNEQFF.

The chain uses TRBV25-1 and TRBJ1-4; D is perhaps TRBD1 (5 bases). Germline V gene sequence: CDR1 MGHDK, CDR2 SYGVNS. The CDR3 sequence is 14 residues long. Trimming removed 3 bases at V and 2 bases at J, with 7 bases between. DNA for the CDR3: TGTGCCAGCAGTGAGGGGGGTACTAATGAAAAACTGTTTTTT. It yields the protein CASSEGGTNEKLFF.

The chain uses TRBV4-2 and TRBJ2-1, with D possibly being TRBD2 (6 bases). The germline CDR1 and CDR2 sequences are LGHNA and YNFKEQ. V dropped 1 base and J dropped 15 bases, with 13 bases sitting between them. The CDR3 contains 12 residues. CDR3 residues: CASSQGRGMPFF. In nucleotides, the CDR3 is TGTGCCAGCAGCCAAGGGCGGGGAATGCCGTTCTTC.

The chain joins TRBV7-9 to TRBJ1-1, with a possible D match to TRBD1 (5 bases). The ends were cut back, 5 bases at V and 0 bases at J, with 16 bases in the middle. The CDR3 is 16 amino acids. The germline V gene encodes CDR1 SEHNR and CDR2 FQNEAQ (reference sequence). CDR3 region: CASSAPGGAMNTEAFF. CDR3 nucleotide sequence: TGTGCCAGCAGCGCCCCCGGTGGGGCCATGAACACTGAAGCTTTCTTT.

The genes are TRBV19 and TRBJ1-4; D not certain. V lost 9 bases, J lost 7 bases, and 15 bases lay in between. This CDR3 has 13 amino acids. CDR1 and CDR2 (germline): LNHDA, SQIVND (reference sequence). The CDR3, as DNA: TGTGCCAGCACGACCGTGGAGGGTGAAAAACTGTTTTTT. Its protein is CASTTVEGEKLFF.